Below are 6 T cell receptor beta chains sequenced from a single sample in a study of beta chain features in type 1 diabetes. Study conclusions and caveats: Within each of all four CD4+ subsets, Type 1 diabetes patients had TCRB CDR3s that were moderately but significantly shorter.

No antigen has been identified for these receptors. Reverse transcribing all isolated RNA meant expressed TCRB transcripts were sequenced. Sequenced by immunoSEQ multiplex PCR; TCRdb stores in-frame clones only, minus some. In the table there are approximately 170,000 clones, approximately 8.1% of which are singletons. Source material: central memory CD4+ T cells from blood. The receptors shown here come from a woman aged 40 to 50 with type 1 diabetes.

This clone occurred a few times. The same CDR3 can be traced to other DNA sequences in this sample. The CDR3 loop is CASSLGDEQYF. In DNA form, the CDR3 reads TGTGCCAGCAGCCTCGGGGACGAGCAGTACTTC. The chain joins TRBV7-6 to TRBJ2-7, with D tentatively TRBD2 (5 bases). Per germline, CDR1 SGHVS and CDR2 FNYEAQ. The CDR3 loop spans 11 amino acids. V lost 5 bases to trimming and J lost 5 bases, with 7 bases between them.

This clone showed up just a few times. V gene TRBV5-1 combines with J gene TRBJ2-3, with unresolved D. V shed 0 bases and J shed 1 base, with 9 bases lying between them. Germline V gives CDR1 SGHRS, CDR2 YFSETQ. The length of the CDR3 is 15 residues. Written as DNA, the CDR3 is TGCGCCAGCAGCTTGGCCAAGCGAGGCACAGATACGCAGTATTTT. Translated: CASSLAKRGTDTQYF.

The CDR3 region has the DNA TGTGCCAGCAGGGGGGACAGAACTTACCAAGAGACCCAGTACTTC. Protein product: CASRGDRTYQETQYF. The chain has TRBV28 and TRBJ2-5; TRBD1 matches at 7 bases. V lost 6 bases, J lost 0 bases, and 7 bases stayed unmatched. CDR3 size: 15 residues. Germline values: CDR1 MDHEN, CDR2 SYDVKM.

The rearrangement joins TRBV19 to TRBJ1-1; 7 positions agree with TRBD1. The CDR3 runs 14 residues. J lost 6 bases, V lost 4 bases, and 8 bases had no gene match. Germline CDR1 reads LNHDA; CDR2 reads SQIVND (reference sequence). As DNA, the CDR3 is TGTGCCAGTAGTAAGGAGGGGGCGAAGTCTGAAGCTTTCTTT. It specifies CASSKEGAKSEAFF.

This rearrangement joins TRBV6-6 to TRBJ2-7; D is ambiguous. CDR3 length: 14 residues. Between the trimmed V and J ends, which lost 2 bases and 3 bases, there was a span of 11 bases. The germline CDR1 and CDR2 sequences are MNHNY and SVGAGI (reference sequence). The CDR3 loop reads CASSYATRYYEQYF. The CDR3 nucleotides are TGTGCCAGCAGTTACGCTACTCGATACTACGAGCAGTACTTC.

This chain joins TRBV4-3 and TRBJ2-2; 14 bases line up with TRBD2. In germline, CDR1 is LGHNA, CDR2 YSLEER. This CDR3 is 16 amino acids long. V trimming: 4 bases; J trimming: 6 bases; junction bases outside the gene matches: 4. CDR3 amino acids: CASSLGLAGASGELFF. The CDR3 DNA reads as TGCGCCAGCAGCCTGGGACTAGCGGGAGCTTCCGGGGAGCTGTTTTTT.